Each of the 19 T cell receptor beta chains below was sequenced from the same sample in a study of blood T cell repertoires in COVID-19. Method: immunoSEQ multiplex PCR; TCRdb's copy keeps in-frame clones and lacks some. This sample has around 200,000 clones; 80% to 90% occur once, and the top ten carry roughly 2.9%. Sequencing used peripheral blood. These TCRs come from a man in his fifties with active or convalescent COVID-19.

This sequence joins TRBV4-3 and TRBJ2-7; D perhaps matches TRBD1 (6 bases). V was trimmed by 2 bases and J by 2 bases, leaving 19 bases between them. The length of the CDR3 is 17 residues. In germline, CDR1 is LGHNA, CDR2 YSLEER. The CDR3 is CASSQSTGTRSPYEQYF. DNA of the CDR3: TGCGCCAGCAGCCAATCCACCGGGACACGGTCCCCCTACGAGCAGTACTTC.

The rearrangement links TRBV7-9 to TRBJ2-5; the match to TRBD1 covers 7 bases. Germline V gives CDR1 SEHNR, CDR2 FQNEAQ (reference sequence). The CDR3 runs 14 residues. The J segment lost 2 bases and the V segment lost 5 bases, leaving 5 bases of the junction unmatched. CDR3 sequence reads: CASSLLDRQETQYF. The CDR3 DNA follows: TGTGCCAGCAGCCTCCTGGACAGGCAAGAGACCCAGTACTTC. The entire variable domain, with the rest obtained from reference TRBV7-9 and TRBJ2-5, is as follows: DTGVSQNPRHKITKRGQNVTFRCDPISEHNRLYWYRQTLGQGPEFLTYFQNEAQLEKSRLLSDRFSAERPKGSFSTLEIQRTEQGDSAMYLCASSLLDRQETQYFGPGTRLLVL.

The rearrangement links TRBV2 to TRBJ2-1; 13 nucleotides match TRBD2. With V trimmed by 6 bases and J by 5 bases, 4 bases remained unmatched. This CDR3 is 15 amino acids long. Germline V gives CDR1 SNHLY, CDR2 FYNNEI. CDR3 bases: TGTGCCAGCAGCCCCGGGACTAGCGGGGACAATGAGCAGTTCTTC. As protein: CASSPGTSGDNEQFF. Full variable domain (rest looked up from reference TRBV2 and TRBJ2-1): EPEVTQTPSHQVTQMGQEVILRCVPISNHLYFYWYRQILGQKVEFLVSFYNNEISEKSEIFDDQFSVERPDGSNFTLKIRSTKLEDSAMYFCASSPGTSGDNEQFFGPGTRLTVL.

The V gene is TRBV19, the J gene TRBJ2-1; 9 bases match TRBD2. Per germline, CDR1 LNHDA and CDR2 SQIVND (reference sequence). The trim removed 5 bases at V and 4 bases at J, leaving 9 bases unmatched. This CDR3 has 16 residues. The chain's CDR3 is CASSFDSGSKYNEQFF. CDR3 in DNA: TGTGCCAGTAGTTTTGATAGCGGGAGCAAGTACAATGAGCAGTTCTTC.

The chain joins TRBV7-9 to TRBJ1-2; tentatively, D is TRBD1 (5 bases). Germline-derived CDR1 and CDR2 are SEHNR and FQNEAQ (reference sequence). Trimming removed 1 base at V and 4 bases at J, with 10 bases between. The CDR3 totals 14 residues. The CDR3 nucleotides read TGTGCCAGCAGCTTAGGTCTGGGGGGCTATGGCTACACCTTC. It codes for CASSLGLGGYGYTF.

The rearrangement links TRBV5-6 to TRBJ2-2, with 9 bases identical to TRBD1. V shed 0 bases and J 4 bases; nucleotides not matched to a gene: 1. Per the germline V gene, CDR1 is SGHDT and CDR2 is YYEEEE. The CDR3 is made up of 15 amino acids. This chain's CDR3 is CASSLVTGGTGELFF. Here the CDR3 DNA reads TGTGCCAGCAGCTTGGTGACAGGGGGCACCGGGGAGCTGTTTTTT.

The J gene is TRBJ2-3, the V gene TRBV11-2, with 14 bases aligning to TRBD2. CDR3 length: 17 amino acids. CDR1 SGHAT and CDR2 FQNNGV come from the germline V gene. The junction had 9 bases not matched to a gene; V was cut back by 3 bases and J by 7 bases. The CDR3, as DNA: TGTGCCAGCAGCTTTTTGGGACTAGCGGGAGACGGGTATACGCAGTATTTT. It encodes CASSFLGLAGDGYTQYF.

This sequence joins TRBV27 and TRBJ2-7, with 7 bases identical to TRBD1. The germline V gene encodes CDR1 MNHEY and CDR2 SMNVEV (reference sequence). The CDR3 runs to 13 residues. Unmatched junction bases numbered 5, after V lost 6 bases and J lost 3 bases. The CDR3: CASSRDSIYEQYF. CDR3 in DNA: TGTGCCAGCAGCCGGGACAGTATCTACGAGCAGTACTTC.

The CDR3 nucleotides read TGTGCCAGCAGACAGGGGGCTGGAGGCTACACCTTC. This sequence encodes CASRQGAGGYTF. The V call is TRBV3-1 (or the pseudogene TRBV3-2), the J call TRBJ1-2; TRBD1 matches at 9 bases. CDR3 length equals 12 residues. Germline CDR1 and CDR2: LGHDT and YNNKEL (reference sequence). V shed 6 bases and J 8 bases; nucleotides not matched to a gene: 4.

The gene calls are TRBV5-6 and TRBJ1-3; the D gene is possibly TRBD1 (5 bases). The CDR3 length is 15 residues. The germline CDR1 and CDR2 sequences are SGHDT and YYEEEE. Trimming left V 5 bases short and J 0 bases short, with 12 bases between. CDR3 sequence reads: CASSFKDISGNTIYF. The DNA for the CDR3 is TGTGCCAGCAGTTTTAAGGACATCTCTGGAAACACCATATATTTT.

V is TRBV30 and J is TRBJ1-2; D unresolved. Germline CDR1 and CDR2: GTSNPN and SVGIG (reference sequence). V was trimmed by 2 bases and J by 0 bases, leaving 13 bases between them. This CDR3 has 15 residues. The chain's CDR3 is CAWSKDGEANYGYTF. The CDR3 DNA reads TGTGCCTGGAGTAAGGACGGGGAAGCTAACTATGGCTACACCTTC.

The CDR3 DNA follows: TGTGCCAGCAGGGCCGGGACTAGCGGGGGGGCTTTTTATAATGAGCAGTTCTTC. Its protein is CASRAGTSGGAFYNEQFF. The chain is built from TRBV2 and TRBJ2-1, with 16 positions matching TRBD2. Germline V gene data show CDR1 as SNHLY and CDR2 as FYNNEI. The CDR3 covers 18 residues. The trim removed 6 bases at V and 7 bases at J, leaving 12 bases unmatched.

The chain is built from TRBV9 and TRBJ2-5; 16 bases map to TRBD2. The germline gives CDR1 SGDLS, CDR2 YYNGEE. The CDR3 sequence is 20 residues long. Losses at the gene ends were 4 bases for V and 2 bases for J; bases not matched to a gene: 14. The CDR3 loop reads CASSLRGLAGGTDLQETQYF. CDR3 coding DNA: TGTGCCAGCAGCCTCCGGGGACTAGCGGGGGGGACGGACTTACAAGAGACCCAGTACTTC.

The chain links TRBV7-9 to TRBJ2-6, with 8 bases that match TRBD1. The V gene end was trimmed by 6 bases and the J gene end by 3 bases; junction bases not matched to a gene: 4. The CDR3 consists of 15 residues. The germline V gene encodes CDR1 SEHNR and CDR2 FQNEAQ (reference sequence). CDR3 region: CASSAGGLGANVLTF. The CDR3 bases are TGTGCCAGCAGTGCAGGGGGCCTTGGGGCCAACGTCCTGACTTTC.

The V gene is TRBV20-1, the J gene TRBJ1-4; D unresolved. This CDR3 has 11 residues. Germline V gene lookup returns CDR1 DFQATT and CDR2 SNEGSKA (reference sequence). The V gene lost 5 bases and the J gene lost 5 bases, with 6 bases spanning the gap. The CDR3 loop reads CSAQQNEKLFF. The CDR3 coding sequence is TGCAGTGCTCAACAAAATGAAAAACTGTTTTTT.

Concerning this clone: One end of the junction is discordant with germline, which a read error may explain. The chain has TRBV28 and TRBJ2-5, with TRBD1 as a possible D gene (6 bases). CDR1 MDHEN and CDR2 SYDVKM come from the germline V gene. CDR3 size: 14 residues. DNA of the CDR3: TGTGCCAGCAGTCGGGACACTTTCCAAGGGACCCAGTACTTC. Its protein is CASSRDTFQGTQYF.

The chain couples TRBV18 to TRBJ2-5, with TRBD1 identical over 7 bases. Germline loops: CDR1 KGHSH, CDR2 LQKENI. This CDR3 spans 16 amino acids. V gave up 0 bases and J gave up 2 bases; unmatched junction bases: 6. In DNA form, the CDR3 reads TGTGCCAGCTCACCACCCCAGGGGGACCTACAAGAGACCCAGTACTTC. This sequence encodes CASSPPQGDLQETQYF.

This clone was seen once. The chain has TRBV7-6 and TRBJ1-5, with D possibly matching TRBD1 (6 bases). V gave up 2 bases and J gave up 4 bases, with 15 bases separating them. CDR3 size: 16 residues. CDR1 SGHVS and CDR2 FNYEAQ come from the germline V gene. CDR3 bases: TGTGCCAGCAGCTTATCCCTCGGGACATCTAATCAGCCCCAGCATTTT. The encoded protein is CASSLSLGTSNQPQHF.

The chain is built from TRBV30 and TRBJ2-1, with TRBD1 matching over 8 bases. The CDR3 is 16 residues long. Trimming at V came to 0 bases and at J to 0 bases, leaving 4 bases not matched to a gene. Germline lookup yields CDR1 GTSNPN and CDR2 SVGIG (reference sequence). This chain's CDR3 is CAWSVPTGDSYNEQFF. CDR3 nucleotides: TGTGCCTGGAGTGTACCGACAGGGGACTCCTACAATGAGCAGTTCTTC.